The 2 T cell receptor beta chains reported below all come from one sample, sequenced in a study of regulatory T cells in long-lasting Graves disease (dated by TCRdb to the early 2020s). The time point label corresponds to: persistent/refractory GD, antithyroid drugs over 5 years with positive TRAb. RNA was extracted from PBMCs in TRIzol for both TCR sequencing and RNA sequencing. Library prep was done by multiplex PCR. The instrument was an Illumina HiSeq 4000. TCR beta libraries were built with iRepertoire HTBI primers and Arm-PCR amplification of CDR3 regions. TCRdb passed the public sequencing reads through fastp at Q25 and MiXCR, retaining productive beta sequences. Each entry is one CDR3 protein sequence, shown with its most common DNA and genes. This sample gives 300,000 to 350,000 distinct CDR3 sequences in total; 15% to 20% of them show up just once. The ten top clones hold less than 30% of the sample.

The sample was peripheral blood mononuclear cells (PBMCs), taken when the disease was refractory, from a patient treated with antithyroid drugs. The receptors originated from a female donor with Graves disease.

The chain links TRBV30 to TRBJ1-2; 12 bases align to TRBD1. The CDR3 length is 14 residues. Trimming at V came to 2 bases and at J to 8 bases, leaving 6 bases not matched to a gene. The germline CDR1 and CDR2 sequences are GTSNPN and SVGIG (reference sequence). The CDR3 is CAWSSGQGADGYTF. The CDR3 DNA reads TGTGCCTGGAGTTCGGGACAGGGGGCGGACGGCTACACCTTC.

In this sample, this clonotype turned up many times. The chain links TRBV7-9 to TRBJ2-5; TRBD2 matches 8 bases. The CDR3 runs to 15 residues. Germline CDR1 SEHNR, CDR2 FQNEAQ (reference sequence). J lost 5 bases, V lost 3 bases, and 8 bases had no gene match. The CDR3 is CASSFPVSGGETQYF. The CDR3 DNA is TGTGCCAGCAGCTTTCCCGTTTCGGGGGGGGAGACCCAGTACTTC.